The entry below describes one T cell receptor beta chain. Germline CDR1 reads SGHNT; CDR2 reads YENEEA. This CDR3 spans 13 amino acids. J lost 11 bases, V lost 5 bases, and 8 bases had no gene match. Profiled with immunoSEQ multiplex PCR; TCRdb holds only in-frame clones, not every one. The sample records more than 35,000 clones, 90% being singletons. This sample was included in a study of T cell changes during pregnancy in multiple sclerosis. The TCR comes from a female donor with multiple sclerosis, enrolled in a pregnancy study. The sequences come from CD4+ T cells from peripheral blood mononuclear cells, collected in the second trimester of pregnancy. The gene calls are TRBV11-3 and TRBJ2-1; 8 bases map to TRBD2. The CDR3 reads CASSHGLATQQFF. CDR3 coding DNA: TGTGCCAGCAGCCACGGACTAGCCACACAGCAGTTCTTC.